Listed below are T cell receptor beta chains from one sample, sequenced in a study of blood T cell repertoires in COVID-19. Profiled with immunoSEQ multiplex PCR; TCRdb holds only in-frame clones, not every one. Of about 400,000 clones listed, nearly 90% are singletons. The sequenced sample was PBMCs or T cells enriched from blood (not recorded which). The receptors stem from a woman under 30 with acute COVID-19. Both conserved end residues are part of each CDR3.

v_call	j_call	cdr3_aa
TRBV2	TRBJ2-5	CASSEGTGGRETQYF
TRBV10-2	TRBJ2-7	CASSDFLATYEQYF
TRBV19	TRBJ1-2	CASHHHSPSTNYGYTF
TRBV6-5	TRBJ1-2	CASSHRDRANYGYTF
TRBV2	TRBJ2-5	CASRWDYKETQYF
TRBV7-8	TRBJ1-4	CASSLGQAPSQKLFF
TRBV11-2	TRBJ2-7	CASSPTGLHEQYF
TRBV7-2	TRBJ1-4	CASSLVGATNEKLFF
TRBV9	TRBJ1-5	CASSVGTGWDQPQHF
TRBV28	TRBJ2-5	CASSGGETQYF
TRBV9	TRBJ2-3	CASSVAMTGTDTQYF
TRBV11-2	TRBJ2-1	CASSSRLAGINEQFF
TRBV7-9	TRBJ2-1	CASSSGGGPSSYNEQFF
TRBV5-4	TRBJ2-6	CASSLARFSGANVLTF
TRBV7-2	TRBJ1-2	CASSLVAPDAGGYTF
TRBV9	TRBJ1-4	CASSLPRTGVNEKLFF
TRBV5-1	TRBJ2-3	CASSLEGQRPTDTQYF
TRBV5-1	TRBJ2-2	CASSQGLAGELFF
TRBV4-1	TRBJ2-7	CASSQVQGYEQYF
TRBV28	TRBJ2-7	CASLTASGRNYEQYF
TRBV19	TRBJ2-1	CASSTLAGVGNEQFF
TRBV7-2	TRBJ2-2	CASSRRAGELFF
TRBV3-1/TRBV3-2	TRBJ2-7	CASSQGAVTEQYF
TRBV5-1	TRBJ2-2	CASSFGGLDTGELFF
TRBV2	TRBJ1-2	CASSVSRTGGYTF
TRBV11-2	TRBJ1-3	CASSQGVAGNTIYF
TRBV12-3/TRBV12-4	TRBJ2-1	CASSLDNNEQFF
TRBV6-5	TRBJ1-4	CASNQAGTGAEKLFF
TRBV24-1	TRBJ1-2	CATSSSGGSNYGYTF
TRBV6-6	TRBJ2-7	CAAGADREDEQYF
TRBV18	TRBJ1-6	CASSLKGIWGQGSSYNSPLHF
TRBV18	TRBJ1-1	CASSRQGTEAFF
TRBV6-5	TRBJ2-7	CASIRTTNYEQYF
TRBV3-1/TRBV3-2	TRBJ1-6	CASSQAVRTEGSPLHF
TRBV30	TRBJ2-6	CAWRRGTGRTGANVLTF
TRBV7-2	TRBJ2-7	CASSLRDSNYEQYF
TRBV5-5	TRBJ2-3	CASSSIGDLADTQYF
TRBV9	TRBJ1-2	CASSPRGLGQGYGYTF
TRBV5-6	TRBJ2-7	CASSLVGGISYEQYF
TRBV5-1	TRBJ1-6	CASSLGTGGNSPLHF
TRBV6-5	TRBJ2-2	CASRVPGSNTGELFF
TRBV12-5	TRBJ1-1	CASVFMNTEAFF
TRBV7-2	TRBJ2-7	CASSPRGRASYEQYF
TRBV2	TRBJ2-7	CASITGTRPTYEQYF
TRBV18	TRBJ1-5	CASSKGEGQPQHF